One T cell receptor (beta chain) is described in this entry. The entry originates in a study of blood T cell repertoires in COVID-19. As for the study in general: Sites in the United States, Italy and Spain provided acute and convalescent COVID-19 samples. PBMCs, B-cell-depleted T cells, or T cells were the source of the cDNA or gDNA that made up the material.

While infection was still active, Seattle patients were enrolled and then followed longitudinally. Per the authors' pipeline: Reference gene primer amplification gave estimated nucleated cell counts. Here immunoSEQ multiplex PCR was the method, and the copy in TCRdb shows in-frame clones only, minus some. That table supplies the V and J calls and clone size; D and trimming were determined from the DNA. The data show a few hundred thousand clones, with about 87% seen just once and roughly 5% held by the top ten. This TCR derives from a woman in her sixties or seventies with COVID-19, enrolled during active disease. Material: peripheral blood.

The CDR3 nucleotides read TGTGCCAGCACTCGATGGACAGGGTGGTATGGCTACACCTTC. This translates into CASTRWTGWYGYTF. This chain uses TRBV6-5 with TRBJ1-2; the match to TRBD1 covers 8 bases. V was pared by 7 bases and J by 5 bases, with 9 bases of the junction left unmatched. Germline-derived CDR1 and CDR2 are MNHEY and SVGAGI. The CDR3 length is 14 residues.